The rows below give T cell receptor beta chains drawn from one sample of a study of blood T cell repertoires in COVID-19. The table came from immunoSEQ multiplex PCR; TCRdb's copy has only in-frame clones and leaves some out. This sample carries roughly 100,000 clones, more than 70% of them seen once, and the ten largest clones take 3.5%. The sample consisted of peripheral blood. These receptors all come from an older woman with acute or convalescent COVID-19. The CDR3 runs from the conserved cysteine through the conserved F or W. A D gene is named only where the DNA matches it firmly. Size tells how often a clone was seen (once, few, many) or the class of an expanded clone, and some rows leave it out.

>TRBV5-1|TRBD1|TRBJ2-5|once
TGCGCCAGCAGCTTTCAGGGGGCAGAGGGTGAGACCCAGTACTTC
CASSFQGAEGETQYF
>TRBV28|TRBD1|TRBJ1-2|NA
TGTGCCAGCAGTTTAGACAGGGGCTATGGCTACACCTTC
CASSLDRGYGYTF
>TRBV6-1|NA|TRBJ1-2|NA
TGTGCCAGCAGTGGACCACTACCTAAACCGACAGCGAACTATGGCTACACCTTC
CASSGPLPKPTANYGYTF
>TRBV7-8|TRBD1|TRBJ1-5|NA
TGTGCCAGCAGCTTAGTTGGCGGGACAGGGGGCACTCAGCCCCAGCATTTT
CASSLVGGTGGTQPQHF
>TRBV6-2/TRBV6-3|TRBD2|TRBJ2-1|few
TGTGCCAGCAGTAGAAGCGGGAGTGGCAATGAGCAGTTCTTC
CASSRSGSGNEQFF
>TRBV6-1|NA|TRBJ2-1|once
TGTGCCAGCAGTGAAGATTGGGCGGGCAATGAGCAGTTCTTC
CASSEDWAGNEQFF
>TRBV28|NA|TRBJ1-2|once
TGTGCCAGCAGTTTTCTGACAGATACTAACTATGGCTACACCTTC
CASSFLTDTNYGYTF
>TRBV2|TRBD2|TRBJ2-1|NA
TGTGCCAGCAGTGGAGCCGGGACTAGCGGGATATACAATGAGCAGTTCTTC
CASSGAGTSGIYNEQFF
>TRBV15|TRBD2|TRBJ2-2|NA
TGTGCCACCAGCAGAGCCCTAGCGGAAACCGGGGAGCTGTTTTTT
CATSRALAETGELFF
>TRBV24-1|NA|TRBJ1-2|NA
TGTGCCACCAGTGATTTGGGGTTCGGGGGCTACACCTTC
CATSDLGFGGYTF
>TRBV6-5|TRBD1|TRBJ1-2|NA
TGTGCCAGCAAATGGGAGGGACAGGCCAGCGGCTACACCTTC
CASKWEGQASGYTF
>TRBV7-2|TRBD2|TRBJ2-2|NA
TGTGCCAGCAGCTTTAGCGGGACCGGGGAGCTGTTTTTT
CASSFSGTGELFF
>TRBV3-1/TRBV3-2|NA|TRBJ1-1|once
TGTGCCAGCAGACGCGAGCCGGGGACTGAAGCTTTCTTT
CASRREPGTEAFF
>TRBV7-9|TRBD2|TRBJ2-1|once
TGTGCCAGCAGCCCGTTTCGGGACTATGCATTCAATGAGCAGTTCTTC
CASSPFRDYAFNEQFF
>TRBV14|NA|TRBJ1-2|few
TGTGCCAGCAGCCAAGACGCGGGGTATGGCTACACCTTC
CASSQDAGYGYTF
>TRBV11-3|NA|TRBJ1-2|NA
TGTGCCAGCAGCTTAGAGGGGGGTACGGCCTCCGGCTATGGCTACACCTTC
CASSLEGGTASGYGYTF
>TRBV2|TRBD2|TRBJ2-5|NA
TGTGCCAGCAGTTCTGCTCCGGGACTAGCGGGAGAGACCCAGTACTTC
CASSSAPGLAGETQYF
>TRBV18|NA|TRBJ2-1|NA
TGTGCCAGCTCATCAACCACGGTTCAAAATGAGCAGTTCTTC
CASSSTTVQNEQFF
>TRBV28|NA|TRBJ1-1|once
TGTGCCAGCAGTCCCCTCCGGGGGTCGACGCCGTTGGCCGTCACTGAAGCTTTCTTT
CASSPLRGSTPLAVTEAFF
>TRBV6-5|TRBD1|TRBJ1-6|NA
TGTGCCAGCAGCCCGGGACAGTTATATTCACCCCTCCACTTT
CASSPGQLYSPLHF
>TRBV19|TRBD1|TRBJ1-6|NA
TGTGCCAGGACAGGGATTTCACCCCTCCACTTT
CARTGISPLHF
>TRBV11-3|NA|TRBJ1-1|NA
TGTGCCAGCAGCGGGGGGTTGGGCACTGAAGCTTTCTTT
CASSGGLGTEAFF
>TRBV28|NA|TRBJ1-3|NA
TGTGCCAGCAGATCCGGACTAGGAGACGGAAACACCATATATTTT
CASRSGLGDGNTIYF
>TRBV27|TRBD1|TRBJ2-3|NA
TGTGCCAGCAGTTTGAGACAGGGGAAGAGCACAGATACGCAGTATTTT
CASSLRQGKSTDTQYF
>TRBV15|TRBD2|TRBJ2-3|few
TGTGCCACCAGCAGAGGTGACGGGAGGGCCGGACGGGGAGCGCAGTATTTT
CATSRGDGRAGRGAQYF
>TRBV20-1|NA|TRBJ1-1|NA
TGCAGTACCGGGAACACTGAAGCTTTCTTT
CSTGNTEAFF
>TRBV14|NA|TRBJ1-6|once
TGTGCCAGCAGCCAAAGGGGCCTCCTCCACTTT
CASSQRGLLHF
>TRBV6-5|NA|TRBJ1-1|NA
TGTGCCAGCAGTCTCGGACAGACCCAACTTGGAGCTTTCTTT
CASSLGQTQLGAFF
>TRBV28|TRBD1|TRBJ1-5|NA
TGTGCCAGCAGACCTCAGGGGGTGAGCAATCAGCCCCAGCATTTT
CASRPQGVSNQPQHF
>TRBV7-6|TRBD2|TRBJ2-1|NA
TGTGCCAGCAGTCCCCAAGCGGGAGGCTACAATGAGCAGTTCTTC
CASSPQAGGYNEQFF
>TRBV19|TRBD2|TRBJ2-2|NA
TGTGCCAGTACCCCCGGCGGTAGCGGGAGCCGATTCACCGGGGAGCTGTTTTTT
CASTPGGSGSRFTGELFF